This T cell receptor (beta chain) stems from a study of T cell responses to AZD1222 COVID-19 vaccine. Study observations and caveats: Nearly half of spike-specific TCRs reportedly target variant regions that are unmutated in the B.1.351 and B.1.1.7 variants. Recipients of AZD1222 seropositive at baseline numbered only 6 or 7. Donors were chiefly white British, with a greater number of females, and clonal diversity was perhaps underestimated.

Concerning this clone itself: What it binds is not known.

Assay: immunoSEQ multiplex PCR; the TCRdb copy retains only in-frame clones and omits some. Here the sample spans some 74,000 clones, almost 90% being singletons. This clonotype originated in an adult who received the AZD1222 COVID-19 vaccine. This specimen was peripheral blood, taken 28 days after the second AZD1222 dose.

The chain's CDR3 is CASSLPRRKGNTEAFF. The CDR3 nucleotides are TGTGCCAGCAGCTTACCCCGACGGAAAGGGAACACTGAAGCTTTCTTT. The chain uses TRBV7-9 and TRBJ1-1; D is unresolved. Trimming left V 2 bases short and J 1 base short, with 14 bases between. Per the germline V gene, CDR1 is SEHNR and CDR2 is FQNEAQ (reference sequence). This CDR3 region has 16 residues.